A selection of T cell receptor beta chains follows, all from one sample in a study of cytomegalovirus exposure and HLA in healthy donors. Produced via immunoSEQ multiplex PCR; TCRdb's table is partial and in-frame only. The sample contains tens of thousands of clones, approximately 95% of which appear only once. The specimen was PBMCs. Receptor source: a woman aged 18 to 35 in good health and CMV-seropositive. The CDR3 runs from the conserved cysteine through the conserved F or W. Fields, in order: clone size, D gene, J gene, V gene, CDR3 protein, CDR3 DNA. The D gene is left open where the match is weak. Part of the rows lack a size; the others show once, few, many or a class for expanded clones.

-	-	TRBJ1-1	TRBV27	CASSLSAATNTEAFF	TGTGCCAGCAGTTTATCGGCGGCTACGAACACTGAAGCTTTCTTT
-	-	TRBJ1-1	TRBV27	CASSSQNPDEAFF	TGTGCCAGCAGTTCTCAGAACCCAGATGAAGCTTTCTTT
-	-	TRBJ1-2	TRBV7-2	CASSLVQGGYTF	TGTGCCAGCAGCTTAGTACAGGGAGGCTACACCTTC
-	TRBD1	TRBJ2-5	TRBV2	CASSEGTGGAETQYF	TGTGCCAGCAGTGAGGGGACAGGGGGCGCAGAGACCCAGTACTTC
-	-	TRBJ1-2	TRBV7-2	CASSAQRGMPNYGYTF	TGTGCCAGCAGCGCCCAACGGGGAATGCCCAACTATGGCTACACCTTC
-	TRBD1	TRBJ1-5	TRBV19	CASSGDRGSQPQHF	TGTGCCAGTAGTGGGGACAGGGGGAGTCAGCCCCAGCATTTT
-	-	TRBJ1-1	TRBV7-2	CATAGDFTEAFF	TGTGCCACCGCAGGGGATTTCACTGAAGCTTTCTTT
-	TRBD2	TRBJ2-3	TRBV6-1	CASSIEREGTDTQYF	TGTGCCAGCTCAATCGAGAGGGAGGGGACAGATACGCAGTATTTT
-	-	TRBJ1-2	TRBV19	CASSWLVKTEGYTF	TGTGCCAGTAGTTGGCTAGTAAAGACGGAAGGCTACACCTTC
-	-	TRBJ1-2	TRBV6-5	CASRQTGNYGYTF	TGTGCCAGCAGGCAAACAGGGAACTATGGCTACACCTTC
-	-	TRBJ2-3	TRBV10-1	CASAPGTYSTDTQYF	TGCGCCAGTGCGCCCGGGACTTATAGCACAGATACGCAGTATTTT
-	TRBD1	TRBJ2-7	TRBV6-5	CASSPGQGSYEQYF	TGTGCCAGCAGTCCGGGACAGGGTTCCTACGAGCAGTACTTC
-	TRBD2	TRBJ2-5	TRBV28	CASSLFGGAGETQYF	TGTGCCAGCAGTTTATTCGGGGGGGCCGGAGAGACCCAGTACTTC
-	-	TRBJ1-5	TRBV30	CAWSGGTFSNQPQHF	TGTGCCTGGAGTGGGGGGACATTTAGCAATCAGCCCCAGCATTTT
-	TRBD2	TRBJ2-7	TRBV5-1	CASRPDPTGGRGEQYF	TGCGCCAGCAGACCGGATCCCACGGGAGGGAGGGGGGAGCAGTACTTC
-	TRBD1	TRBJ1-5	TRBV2	CASSIDRGTQPQHF	TGTGCCAGCAGTATCGACAGGGGCACTCAGCCCCAGCATTTT
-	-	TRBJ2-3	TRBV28	CASSGGVLITDTQYF	TGTGCCAGCAGTGGGGGCGTTCTTATCACAGATACGCAGTATTTT
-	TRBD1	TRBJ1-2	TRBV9	CASNPAGGTNYGYTF	TGTGCCAGCAATCCAGCAGGGGGGACTAACTATGGCTACACCTTC
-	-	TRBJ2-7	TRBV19	CASSRWTASKNYEQYF	TGTGCCAGTAGCAGATGGACAGCCTCAAAAAACTACGAGCAGTACTTC
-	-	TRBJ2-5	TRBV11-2	CASSRLETQYF	TGTGCCAGCAGCCGTCTAGAGACCCAGTACTTC
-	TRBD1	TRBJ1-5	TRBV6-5	CASRKDRVGNQPQHF	TGTGCCAGCAGAAAAGACAGGGTTGGCAATCAGCCCCAGCATTTT
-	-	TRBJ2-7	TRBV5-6	CASSPEGRQGGYEQYF	TGTGCCAGCAGCCCCGAAGGTCGGCAGGGGGGCTACGAGCAGTACTTC
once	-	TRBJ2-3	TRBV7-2	CASSFGPSTDTQYF	TGTGCCAGCAGCTTTGGGCCAAGCACAGATACGCAGTATTTT
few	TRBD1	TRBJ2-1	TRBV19	CASSMAGQGYNEQFF	TGTGCCAGTAGTATGGCGGGACAGGGGTACAATGAGCAGTTCTTC
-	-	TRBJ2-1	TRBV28	CASSPGGERGGQQFF	TGTGCCAGCAGCCCCGGAGGCGAACGAGGGGGACAGCAGTTCTTC
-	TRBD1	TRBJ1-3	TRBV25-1	CASSAGQSSGNTIYF	TGTGCCAGCAGTGCGGGACAGTCCTCTGGAAACACCATATATTTT
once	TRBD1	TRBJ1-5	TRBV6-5	CASSRDRGNQPQHF	TGTGCCAGCAGTAGAGACAGGGGGAATCAGCCCCAGCATTTT
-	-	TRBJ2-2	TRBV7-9	CASSLGRNPNTGELFF	TGTGCCAGCAGCTTGGGGCGGAACCCTAACACCGGGGAGCTGTTTTTT